Shown below are 31 T cell receptor beta chains from a single sample sequenced in a study of blood T cell repertoires in COVID-19. Using immunoSEQ multiplex PCR, the repertoire was profiled, and TCRdb retains in-frame clones only, with some absent. The sample contains tens of thousands of clones, about 88% of which appear only once. Sequenced input: peripheral blood. Every receptor here comes from a human donor in a cohort sampled during active COVID-19.

The chain links TRBV19 to TRBJ1-1, with 7 bases that match TRBD1. Losses at the gene ends were 6 bases for V and 0 bases for J; bases not matched to a gene: 7. This CDR3 region has 15 residues. Per germline, CDR1 LNHDA and CDR2 SQIVND (reference sequence). As DNA, the CDR3 is TGTGCCAGTAGAGAGGGGGCGGCGATGAACACTGAAGCTTTCTTT. It yields the protein CASREGAAMNTEAFF.

In nucleotides, the CDR3 is TGTGCTAGTGGTTTGGTAGTTAGGAGCGGGAGTAGGAATGAGCAGTTCTTC. Protein product: CASGLVVRSGSRNEQFF. The chain employs TRBV12-5 and TRBJ2-1; 8 bases line up with TRBD2. Trimming took 0 bases from V and 7 from J; bases not matched to a gene: 11. CDR1 and CDR2 from the germline V gene are LGHNT and FRNRAP. The CDR3 loop spans 17 amino acids.

This chain joins TRBV27 and TRBJ2-3; D uncertain. This CDR3 has 15 residues. Germline-derived CDR1 and CDR2 are MNHEY and SMNVEV (reference sequence). V was shortened by 2 bases and J by 0 bases, with 9 bases between the two germline ends. CDR3 amino acids: CASSLTVTSTDTQYF. The CDR3 DNA sequence: TGTGCCAGCAGTTTAACAGTCACTAGCACAGATACGCAGTATTTT.

The genes are TRBV19 and TRBJ2-2; D perhaps matches TRBD2 (6 bases). The CDR3 totals 15 residues. Trimming left V 8 bases short and J 0 bases short, with 13 bases between. Germline assignment: CDR1 LNHDA and CDR2 SQIVND (reference sequence). The CDR3 here is CASSPGTSNTGELFF. Here the CDR3 DNA reads TGTGCCAGTTCCCCCGGGACTTCGAACACCGGGGAGCTGTTTTTT.

A few counts support this clone. This chain uses TRBV5-4 with TRBJ1-2, with D possibly matching TRBD1 (5 bases). V lost 2 bases and J lost 4, with 9 bases in between. In germline, CDR1 is SGHNT, CDR2 YYREEE (reference sequence). The CDR3 loop spans 13 amino acids. CDR3 sequence: CASSFDSTYGYTF. The CDR3 DNA follows: TGTGCCAGCAGCTTCGACAGTACCTATGGCTACACCTTC.

The chain recombines TRBV5-6 with TRBJ1-4; D uncertain. Trimming cost V 0 bases and J 12 bases, with 12 bases left between them. The length of the CDR3 is 13 residues. Germline assignment: CDR1 SGHDT and CDR2 YYEEEE. The CDR3 DNA reads as TGTGCCAGCAGCTTGGGCCCACAGAGGGAACTGTTTTTT. Protein product: CASSLGPQRELFF.

This chain joins TRBV5-4 and TRBJ2-7; TRBD2 is a possible D gene (6 bases). The CDR3 is 16 residues long. The germline gives CDR1 SGHNT, CDR2 YYREEE (reference sequence). V was cut by 0 bases and J by 9 bases, with 22 bases left in between. The CDR3 protein is CASSLGGARAFERQYF. The CDR3 nucleotides are TGTGCCAGCAGCTTGGGCGGGGCACGGGCATTCGAGAGGCAGTACTTC.

The genes are TRBV7-2 and TRBJ1-1; perhaps TRBD1 as D (5 bases). The germline V and J ends were trimmed by 5 bases and 7 bases, with 17 bases remaining between them. Germline V gene lookup returns CDR1 SGHTA and CDR2 FQGNSA. The CDR3 loop spans 14 amino acids. DNA of the CDR3: TGTGCCAGCAGCCCCAGCCAGCTCGGGGGTGAAGCTTTCTTT. This encodes CASSPSQLGGEAFF.

Only one count was recorded for this clone. V usage is TRBV6-1 and J usage is TRBJ1-1; D uncertain. Germline V CDR1 and CDR2: MNHNS, SASEGT. The CDR3 extends over 15 amino acids. V lost 2 bases and J 2 bases, leaving 12 bases between the germline ends. The CDR3 sequence is CASSERGALNTEAFF. The DNA for the CDR3 is TGTGCCAGCAGTGAACGGGGAGCCCTTAACACTGAAGCTTTCTTT.

The chain links TRBV30 to TRBJ2-7; no clear D. Trimming removed 1 base from V and 7 bases from J, with 5 bases in between. The CDR3 has 10 amino acids. Germline-derived CDR1 and CDR2 are GTSNPN and SVGIG (reference sequence). The CDR3 coding sequence is TGTGCCTGGAGTGATCTGGAGCAGTACTTC. It specifies CAWSDLEQYF.

The chain links TRBV7-9 to TRBJ2-3, with a weak D call TRBD2 (5 bases). The CDR3 has 16 residues. The V and J ends lost 6 bases and 0 bases respectively, with 16 bases between them. Looked up from germline, CDR1 is SEHNR and CDR2 is FQNEAQ (reference sequence). The CDR3, as DNA: TGTGCCAGCAGACAAAGTAGTGGGAGTAGCACAGATACGCAGTATTTT. It translates to CASRQSSGSSTDTQYF.

The chain uses TRBV4-1 and TRBJ2-6; possible D gene TRBD1, 6 bases. The V end lost 2 bases, the J end lost 1 base, and 12 bases lay between the germline ends. The V gene's germline CDR1 is MGHRA and CDR2 YSYEKL. This CDR3 contains 17 residues. CDR3: CASSQKGDPSGANVLTF. CDR3 nucleotide sequence: TGCGCCAGCAGCCAAAAGGGGGATCCTTCTGGGGCCAACGTCCTGACTTTC.

This rearrangement joins TRBV25-1 to TRBJ2-2; 10 bases fit TRBD2. The CDR3 extends over 18 amino acids. V shed 3 bases, J shed 4 bases, and the junction held 11 bases outside the gene matches. Germline values: CDR1 MGHDK, CDR2 SYGVNS. As DNA, the CDR3 is TGTGCCAGCAGTGAGGCTAGCGGGAGTTTTTATAGCACCGGGGAGCTGTTTTTT. Encoded protein: CASSEASGSFYSTGELFF.

The CDR3 DNA sequence: TGTGCCAGCAGTGGCCGAGAAACTAGCGGGAGTTGGACCGGGGAGCTGTTTTTT. This translates into CASSGRETSGSWTGELFF. V gene TRBV28 combines with J gene TRBJ2-2, with TRBD2 identical over 11 bases. CDR1 and CDR2 (germline): MDHEN, SYDVKM. The CDR3 is 18 residues long. J lost 5 bases, V lost 5 bases, and 13 bases had no gene match.

This clone was seen only a few times. The genes are TRBV5-1 and TRBJ1-2; TRBD1 matches at 7 bases. CDR1 and CDR2 from the germline V gene are SGHRS and YFSETQ. J was trimmed by 8 bases and V by 2 bases; bases with no gene match: 6. This CDR3 has 13 amino acids. CDR3 coding DNA: TGCGCCAGCAGCTTCGACAGGGCGGCAGGCTACACCTTC. It codes for CASSFDRAAGYTF. Variable domain in full (rest from reference TRBV5-1 and TRBJ1-2): KAGVTQTPRYLIKTRGQQVTLSCSPISGHRSVSWYQQTPGQGLQFLFEYFSETQRNKGNFPGRFSGRQFSNSRSEMNVSTLELGDSALYLCASSFDRAAGYTFGSGTRLTVV.

This chain uses TRBV6-6 with TRBJ2-5; 8 nucleotides align to TRBD1. Unmatched junction bases numbered 14, after V lost 5 bases and J lost 3 bases. The CDR3 sequence is 17 residues long. Germline assignment: CDR1 MNHNY and CDR2 SVGAGI (reference sequence). CDR3 sequence (DNA): TGTGCCAGCAGTCACCCCCGGACAGGGTACAGAGAAGAGACCCAGTACTTC. It yields the protein CASSHPRTGYREETQYF.

The genes are TRBV4-2 and TRBJ2-7; maybe TRBD2 (5 bases). The length of the CDR3 is 16 residues. Deletions cut 0 bases from V and 0 bases from J, with 12 bases between. Germline V lookup: CDR1 LGHNA, CDR2 YNFKEQ. The CDR3 loop is CASSQEAAARSYEQYF. The CDR3, as DNA: TGTGCCAGCAGCCAAGAAGCGGCGGCCCGCTCCTACGAGCAGTACTTC.

This chain connects TRBV7-3 to TRBJ2-1; the match to TRBD1 covers 7 bases. Germline loops: CDR1 SGHTA, CDR2 FQGTGA. CDR3 size: 15 residues. The junction had 3 bases not matched to a gene; V was cut back by 2 bases and J by 2 bases. CDR3 protein: CASSLSGTAYNEQFF. The DNA of the CDR3 is TGTGCCAGCAGCTTATCCGGGACAGCCTACAATGAGCAGTTCTTC.

The rearrangement uses TRBV19 and TRBJ2-2, with 9 bases aligning to TRBD1. Germline V gene lookup returns CDR1 LNHDA and CDR2 SQIVND (reference sequence). The CDR3 totals 14 residues. The junction had 5 bases not matched to a gene; V was cut back by 6 bases and J by 6 bases. DNA of the CDR3: TGTGCCAGTAGGGGGACAGGGAGGGCCGGGGAGCTGTTTTTT. Translating gives CASRGTGRAGELFF.

This clone was recorded only once. V and J are TRBV7-6 and TRBJ2-3; a possible D gene is TRBD1 (5 bases). Germline CDR1 is SGHVS and CDR2 is FNYEAQ. The V and J ends lost 5 bases and 4 bases respectively, with 19 bases between them. This CDR3 has 16 amino acids. The CDR3, as DNA: TGTGCCAGCAGCCTTCCGGTCCCATCAGGGCCAGATACGCAGTATTTT. As protein: CASSLPVPSGPDTQYF.

The rearrangement joins TRBV5-1 to TRBJ1-2; TRBD1 matches at 8 bases. The CDR3 extends over 15 amino acids. V trimming: 5 bases; J trimming: 6 bases; junction bases outside the gene matches: 12. Germline-derived CDR1 and CDR2 are SGHRS and YFSETQ. CDR3 DNA sequence: TGCGCCAGCAGTTATAATACAGGGGGAGAAGATGGCTACACCTTC. As protein: CASSYNTGGEDGYTF.

The count of this clone is one. The V and J genes are TRBV25-1 and TRBJ2-3; 8 positions agree with TRBD1. V lost 7 bases to trimming and J lost 2 bases; unmatched junction nucleotides: 8. The CDR3 has 15 residues. Germline V gene data show CDR1 as MGHDK and CDR2 as SYGVNS. The CDR3 DNA reads as TGTGCCAGCACAGGGGGCTGGGGTTTCACAGATACGCAGTATTTT. Translation: CASTGGWGFTDTQYF.

V usage is TRBV19 and J usage is TRBJ1-2; 8 bases agree with TRBD1. CDR3 length equals 14 residues. Trimming removed 4 bases from V and 4 bases from J; junction bases left unmatched: 5. Germline lookup yields CDR1 LNHDA and CDR2 SQIVND (reference sequence). Here the CDR3 reads CASSTRDRRYGYTF. CDR3 in DNA: TGTGCCAGTAGTACCCGGGACAGGCGCTATGGCTACACCTTC.

The chain links TRBV3-1 (or the pseudogene TRBV3-2) to TRBJ1-2; 12 bases line up with TRBD1. With 8 bases clipped from V and 5 bases from J, the junction kept 9 bases outside the gene matches. There are 15 residues in the CDR3. CDR1 and CDR2 from the germline V gene are LGHDT and YNNKEL (reference sequence). As DNA, the CDR3 is TGTGCCAGCGAAGGGACAGGGGGCGCTTGGTATGGCTACACCTTC. This codes for CASEGTGGAWYGYTF.

The chain employs TRBV18 and TRBJ1-1; 7 bases fit TRBD1. The CDR3 sequence is 15 residues long. Trimming took 3 bases from V and 0 from J; bases not matched to a gene: 4. Looked up from germline, CDR1 is KGHSH and CDR2 is LQKENI. The CDR3 sequence is CASSPGQVMNTEAFF. The CDR3, as DNA: TGTGCCAGCTCACCCGGACAGGTAATGAACACTGAAGCTTTCTTT.

This chain joins TRBV28 and TRBJ1-1, with a weak D call TRBD1 (5 bases). The germline gives CDR1 MDHEN, CDR2 SYDVKM. V was cut by 5 bases and J by 8 bases, with 15 bases left in between. This CDR3 spans 13 amino acids. The CDR3 sequence is CASSLKTGTEAFF. Here the CDR3 DNA reads TGTGCCAGCAGTCTCAAAACAGGAACAGAAGCTTTCTTT.

The V and J genes are TRBV19 and TRBJ2-4, with D tentatively TRBD1 (6 bases). Deletions cut 4 bases from V and 2 bases from J, with 12 bases between. The CDR3 sequence is 15 residues long. The germline CDR1 and CDR2 sequences are LNHDA and SQIVND (reference sequence). The CDR3 spells CASSTTTGSKNIQYF. The CDR3 DNA reads as TGTGCCAGTAGTACCACTACAGGGTCCAAAAACATTCAGTACTTC. Based on the CDR3 plus reference TRBV19 and TRBJ2-4, the full variable domain is DGGITQSPKYLFRKEGQNVTLSCEQNLNHDAMYWYRQDPGQGLRLIYYSQIVNDFQKGDIAEGYSVSREKKESFPLTVTSAQKNPTAFYLCASSTTTGSKNIQYFGAGTRLSVL.

The chain is built from TRBV27 and TRBJ2-1; weak D call: TRBD2 (6 bases). This CDR3 comprises 15 residues. Germline-derived CDR1 and CDR2 are MNHEY and SMNVEV (reference sequence). V was clipped by 3 bases and J by 6 bases, with 15 bases between them. Here the CDR3 reads CASSFPGRFPNEQFF. The CDR3 DNA is TGTGCCAGCAGTTTCCCCGGGAGATTTCCCAATGAGCAGTTCTTC.

The chain recombines TRBV18 with TRBJ2-1; 7 nucleotides line up with TRBD2. The CDR3 extends over 15 amino acids. CDR1 KGHSH and CDR2 LQKENI come from the germline V gene. The trim removed 4 bases at V and 0 bases at J, leaving 3 bases unmatched. The CDR3: CASSRLADSYNEQFF. The CDR3 DNA reads as TGTGCCAGCTCACGGCTAGCGGACTCCTACAATGAGCAGTTCTTC.

The V gene is TRBV28, the J gene TRBJ1-5; TRBD1 might be the D (5 bases). The CDR3 spans 19 residues. The germline V gene encodes CDR1 MDHEN and CDR2 SYDVKM. Trimming removed 3 bases from V and 3 bases from J, with 24 bases in between. This CDR3 is CASSFPGTLRFDFNQPQHF. In DNA, the CDR3 is TGTGCCAGCAGTTTTCCCGGGACTTTACGTTTTGATTTCAATCAGCCCCAGCATTTT.

The chain has TRBV7-9 and TRBJ2-5; TRBD2 matches at 8 bases. This CDR3 comprises 15 residues. Germline V lookup: CDR1 SEHNR, CDR2 FQNEAQ (reference sequence). After removal of 7 bases from V and 5 bases from J, the junction contained 12 bases not matched to a gene. The CDR3 protein is CASKVSTSVLETQYF. For the CDR3, the DNA is TGTGCCAGCAAGGTCTCGACTAGCGTTCTGGAGACCCAGTACTTC. Together with reference TRBV7-9 and TRBJ2-5, the CDR3 gives the full variable domain: DTGVSQNPRHKITKRGQNVTFRCDPISEHNRLYWYRQTLGQGPEFLTYFQNEAQLEKSRLLSDRFSAERPKGSFSTLEIQRTEQGDSAMYLCASKVSTSVLETQYFGPGTRLLVL.